The 16 T cell receptor beta chains reported below all come from one sample, sequenced in a study of blood T cell repertoires in COVID-19. Data came from immunoSEQ multiplex PCR; TCRdb stores just in-frame clones and leaves some out. Of 200,000 to 250,000 clones listed, approximately 84% are singletons. The specimen was peripheral blood. All receptors derive from a woman aged 45-65 years with active or convalescent COVID-19.

This rearrangement joins TRBV7-9 to TRBJ2-1; TRBD2 is a possible D gene (6 bases). The CDR3 has 17 amino acids. Trimming stripped 3 bases from V and 6 bases from J, with 21 bases between. Germline V gives CDR1 SEHNR, CDR2 FQNEAQ (reference sequence). CDR3: CASSFRGRTTPTNEQFF. CDR3 sequence (DNA): TGTGCCAGCAGCTTCCGGGGAAGGACTACGCCAACCAATGAGCAGTTCTTC. Together with reference TRBV7-9 and TRBJ2-1, the CDR3 gives the full variable domain: DTGVSQNPRHKITKRGQNVTFRCDPISEHNRLYWYRQTLGQGPEFLTYFQNEAQLEKSRLLSDRFSAERPKGSFSTLEIQRTEQGDSAMYLCASSFRGRTTPTNEQFFGPGTRLTVL.

As DNA, the CDR3 is TGTGCCAGCAGCTTTCCCGGGACTCCCTACGAGCAGTACGTC. Translated: CASSFPGTPYEQYV. The chain employs TRBV7-9 and TRBJ2-7; maybe TRBD2 (6 bases). The V and J ends lost 3 bases and 2 bases respectively, with 11 bases between them. Looked up from germline, CDR1 is SEHNR and CDR2 is FQNEAQ (reference sequence). The CDR3 extends over 14 amino acids.

This chain uses TRBV5-4 with TRBJ2-3; TRBD1 is a possible D gene (6 bases). The CDR3 has 12 amino acids. Trimming took off 0 bases at V and 9 bases at J, with 8 bases between the two ends. Germline V gives CDR1 SGHNT, CDR2 YYREEE (reference sequence). Here the CDR3 DNA reads TGTGCCAGCAGCTTGGGACAGGAGACGCAGTATTTT. Translating gives CASSLGQETQYF.

The chain recombines TRBV5-4 with TRBJ2-7, with 7 nucleotides matching TRBD1. Losses at the gene ends were 4 bases for V and 6 bases for J; bases not matched to a gene: 10. The CDR3 length is 14 residues. Germline values: CDR1 SGHNT, CDR2 YYREEE (reference sequence). CDR3 in amino acids: CASSPQGVRGEQYV. CDR3 in DNA: TGTGCCAGCAGCCCTCAGGGGGTGAGAGGCGAGCAGTACGTC.

This clone was found a few times. The rearrangement links TRBV2 to TRBJ1-2; no definite D call. The CDR3 contains 14 residues. Trimming took off 1 base at V and 7 bases at J, with 13 bases between the two ends. Germline V gene data show CDR1 as SNHLY and CDR2 as FYNNEI. CDR3 sequence (DNA): TGTGCCAGCAGTGAAGATTCTGTTTCGTCTGGCTACACCTTC. Translation gives CASSEDSVSSGYTF. Complete variable domain (other parts from reference TRBV2 and TRBJ1-2): EPEVTQTPSHQVTQMGQEVILRCVPISNHLYFYWYRQILGQKVEFLVSFYNNEISEKSEIFDDQFSVERPDGSNFTLKIRSTKLEDSAMYFCASSEDSVSSGYTFGSGTRLTVV.

V and J are TRBV24-1 and TRBJ2-2, with D perhaps TRBD1 (5 bases). V lost 4 bases to trimming and J lost 7 bases, with 18 bases between them. CDR1 is KGHDR, CDR2 SFDVKD, per germline. The CDR3 sequence is 16 residues long. The CDR3 loop is CATSDRWQGGGGELFF. The CDR3 DNA sequence: TGTGCCACCAGTGACCGGTGGCAGGGCGGCGGCGGGGAGCTGTTTTTT.

J is TRBJ2-5 and V is TRBV27; 12 positions agree with TRBD2. Looked up from germline, CDR1 is MNHEY and CDR2 is SMNVEV (reference sequence). The J segment lost 5 bases and the V segment lost 3 bases, leaving 1 base of the junction unmatched. This CDR3 has 14 amino acids. The CDR3 is CASSFGTSGETQYF. The CDR3, as DNA: TGTGCCAGCAGTTTTGGGACTAGCGGGGAGACCCAGTACTTC.

The chain uses TRBV5-1 and TRBJ2-5, with a tentative D call TRBD2 (7 bases). Trimming pared 4 bases from V and 2 bases from J, leaving 18 bases between. The CDR3 loop spans 16 amino acids. Germline values: CDR1 SGHRS, CDR2 YFSETQ. The CDR3 spells CASSPPQGGGQETQYF. CDR3 DNA sequence: TGCGCCAGCAGCCCCCCACAGGGCGGGGGACAAGAGACCCAGTACTTC. The variable domain in full, completed from reference TRBV5-1 and TRBJ2-5, reads KAGVTQTPRYLIKTRGQQVTLSCSPISGHRSVSWYQQTPGQGLQFLFEYFSETQRNKGNFPGRFSGRQFSNSRSEMNVSTLELGDSALYLCASSPPQGGGQETQYFGPGTRLLVL.

This chain uses TRBV3-1 (or the pseudogene TRBV3-2) with TRBJ2-5; 7 positions agree with TRBD2. The length of the CDR3 is 18 residues. Looked up from germline, CDR1 is LGHDT and CDR2 is YNNKEL (reference sequence). Trimming at V came to 0 bases and at J to 1 base, leaving 11 bases not matched to a gene. CDR3 amino acids: CASSQDLTSRLLQETQYF. For the CDR3, the DNA is TGTGCCAGCAGCCAAGACCTGACTAGCCGATTACTCCAAGAGACCCAGTACTTC.

The J gene is TRBJ2-6, the V gene TRBV6-1; no reliable D call. Germline-derived CDR1 and CDR2 are MNHNS and SASEGT. The V gene lost 1 base and the J gene lost 0 bases, with 7 bases spanning the gap. The CDR3 sequence is 16 residues long. In DNA, the CDR3 is TGTGCCAGCAGTGAAGACAACGTCTCTGGGGCCAACGTCCTGACTTTC. Translated: CASSEDNVSGANVLTF.

This rearrangement joins TRBV24-1 to TRBJ2-2; D perhaps matches TRBD1 (6 bases). The V end lost 9 bases, the J end lost 2 bases, and 15 bases lay between the germline ends. The CDR3 consists of 15 residues. CDR1 is KGHDR and CDR2 is SFDVKD in the germline V gene. The CDR3 loop reads CATEDGTTNTGELFF. As DNA, the CDR3 is TGTGCCACCGAGGACGGGACAACAAACACCGGGGAGCTGTTTTTT.

The chain uses TRBV5-1 and TRBJ1-1; possibly TRBD1 for D (5 bases). The V gene lost 2 bases and the J gene lost 6 bases, with 14 bases spanning the gap. The CDR3 is 14 residues long. Per germline, CDR1 SGHRS and CDR2 YFSETQ. CDR3 coding DNA: TGCGCCAGCAGCTTTGGCTCCCGGGGGGCTGAAGCTTTCTTT. This codes for CASSFGSRGAEAFF.

The chain has TRBV5-5 and TRBJ2-7; the D is unclear. Per germline, CDR1 SGHKS and CDR2 YYEKEE (reference sequence). V was clipped by 4 bases and J by 3 bases, with 14 bases between them. This CDR3 spans 14 amino acids. CDR3 residues: CASSRRVNYYEQYV. CDR3 in DNA: TGTGCCAGCAGCCGCCGAGTTAATTACTACGAGCAGTACGTC.

V usage is TRBV6-5 and J usage is TRBJ1-4; perhaps TRBD1 as D (5 bases). V shed 8 bases and J shed 8 bases, with 18 bases lying between them. In germline, CDR1 is MNHEY, CDR2 SVGAGI. The CDR3 length is 14 residues. The CDR3 region has the DNA TGTGCCAGCGTTTCTCCGGGGGGGTGGGAAAAACTGTTTTTT. This sequence encodes CASVSPGGWEKLFF.

The chain couples TRBV24-1 to TRBJ2-3, with unresolved D. This CDR3 is built from 16 residues. Trimming stripped 3 bases from V and 1 base from J, with 13 bases between. Germline-derived CDR1 and CDR2 are KGHDR and SFDVKD. As DNA, the CDR3 is TGTGCCACCAGTGATCGATTTGGAGCAGGCACAGATACGCAGTATTTT. It translates to CATSDRFGAGTDTQYF.

The rearrangement links TRBV5-1 to TRBJ2-1; 8 nucleotides align to TRBD2. Per the germline V gene, CDR1 is SGHRS and CDR2 is YFSETQ. This CDR3 comprises 16 residues. V lost 0 bases and J lost 3; bases outside the gene matches: 5. The CDR3 protein is CASSLGAGAGYNEQFF. Written as DNA, the CDR3 is TGCGCCAGCAGCTTGGGAGCGGGGGCCGGCTACAATGAGCAGTTCTTC.